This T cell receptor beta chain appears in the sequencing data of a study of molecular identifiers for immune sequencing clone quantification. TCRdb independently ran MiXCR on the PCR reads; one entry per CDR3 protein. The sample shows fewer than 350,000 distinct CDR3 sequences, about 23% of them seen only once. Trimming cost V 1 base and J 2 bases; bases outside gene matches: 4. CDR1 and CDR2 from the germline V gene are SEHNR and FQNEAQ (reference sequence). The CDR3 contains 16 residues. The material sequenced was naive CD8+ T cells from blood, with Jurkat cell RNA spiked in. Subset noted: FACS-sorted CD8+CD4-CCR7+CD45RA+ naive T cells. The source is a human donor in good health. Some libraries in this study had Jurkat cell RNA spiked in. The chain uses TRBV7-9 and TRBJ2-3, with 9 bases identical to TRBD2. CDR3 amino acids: CASSLGLAEPTDTQYF. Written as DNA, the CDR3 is TGTGCCAGCAGCTTAGGACTAGCGGAGCCCACAGATACGCAGTATTTT.